These 22 T cell receptor beta chains were sequenced from one sample in a study of cytomegalovirus exposure and HLA in healthy donors (TCRdb year 2017). The library was obtained by the immunoSEQ multiplex PCR assay. The multiplex PCR relied on a mix of 60 forward primers for TCR Vbeta segments and 13 reverse primers for TCR Jbeta segments. TCRdb's version of the immuneACCESS table is confined to in-frame rearrangements and falls short of the full clone set. An unresolved V gene accounts for under half of the shortfall where checked; the remainder is of unknown origin. The sample yields 95,000 to 100,000 clones; about 80% were counted once. The top ten clonotypes cover 1.5% to 2% of the sample. Sequencing was performed on PBMCs. All receptors derive from a man aged 40-55 years in good health and CMV-seronegative.

This clone was counted between two and nine times. This sequence joins TRBV19 and TRBJ1-1; D gene uncertain. Trimming stripped 5 bases from V and 0 bases from J, with 7 bases between. CDR1 is LNHDA, CDR2 SQIVND, per germline (reference sequence). There are 13 residues in the CDR3. This CDR3 is CASSLGVNTEAFF. The CDR3 region has the DNA TGTGCCAGTAGTTTAGGCGTGAACACTGAAGCTTTCTTT. Full variable domain (rest looked up from reference TRBV19 and TRBJ1-1): DGGITQSPKYLFRKEGQNVTLSCEQNLNHDAMYWYRQDPGQGLRLIYYSQIVNDFQKGDIAEGYSVSREKKESFPLTVTSAQKNPTAFYLCASSLGVNTEAFFGQGTRLTVV.

The chain links TRBV15 to TRBJ2-7; 12 bases line up with TRBD1. The CDR3 sequence is 16 residues long. J gave up 7 bases and V 1 base, and 8 bases lay outside the gene matches. Germline CDR1 is LNHNV and CDR2 is YYDKDF (reference sequence). Here the CDR3 reads CATSRGGDRGLREQYF. The CDR3 region has the DNA TGTGCCACCAGCAGAGGGGGGGACAGGGGGCTGAGGGAGCAGTACTTC. Full variable domain (remainder filled in from reference TRBV15 and TRBJ2-7): DAMVIQNPRYQVTQFGKPVTLSCSQTLNHNVMYWYQQKSSQAPKLLFHYYDKDFNNEADTPDNFQSRRPNTSFCFLDIRSPGLGDTAMYLCATSRGGDRGLREQYFGPGTRLTVT.

A few counts support this clone. V usage is TRBV19 and J usage is TRBJ2-7; D call uncertain. V was trimmed by 2 bases and J by 2 bases, leaving 10 bases between them. This CDR3 contains 14 residues. Germline CDR1 reads LNHDA; CDR2 reads SQIVND (reference sequence). The CDR3 reads CASSISTDAYEQYF. CDR3 nucleotide sequence: TGTGCCAGTAGTATATCTACTGATGCCTACGAGCAGTACTTC.

Notes on this clone: In the same sample, other DNA sequences code for this CDR3. The V call is TRBV7-7, the J call TRBJ2-5, with TRBD1 matching over 7 bases. CDR1 SSHAT and CDR2 FNYEAQ come from the germline V gene (reference sequence). CDR3 length equals 14 residues. V gave up 5 bases and J gave up 1 base; unmatched junction bases: 4. CDR3 nucleotides: TGTGCCAGCAGCCCTACAGGGGTCCAAGAGACCCAGTACTTC. This translates into CASSPTGVQETQYF.

The genes are TRBV28 and TRBJ2-1; TRBD1 matches 11 bases. V gave up 5 bases and J gave up 8 bases; unmatched junction bases: 20. There are 19 residues in the CDR3. Germline CDR1 reads MDHEN; CDR2 reads SYDVKM. The CDR3 sequence is CASSPILTPGDRGYYEQFF. The CDR3 DNA follows: TGTGCCAGCAGTCCTATTTTGACTCCGGGGGACAGGGGGTATTATGAGCAGTTCTTC.

There are many counts of this clone. J is TRBJ1-2 and V is TRBV6-5; D unclear. This CDR3 has 11 residues. The V end lost 8 bases, the J end lost 6 bases, and 10 bases lay between the germline ends. Germline-derived CDR1 and CDR2 are MNHEY and SVGAGI. The CDR3 protein is CASRGLNGYTF. In nucleotides, the CDR3 is TGTGCCAGCCGAGGTCTGAATGGCTACACCTTC.

This clone was detected once. The chain links TRBV4-2 to TRBJ2-5; 8 positions agree with TRBD2. Germline values: CDR1 LGHNA, CDR2 YNFKEQ. Trimming took 0 bases from V and 2 from J; bases not matched to a gene: 5. There are 16 residues in the CDR3. CDR3 in amino acids: CASSQDERELQETQYF. Written as DNA, the CDR3 is TGTGCCAGCAGCCAAGACGAGCGGGAGCTTCAAGAGACCCAGTACTTC.

This clone has just a few counts. The CDR3 coding sequence is TGCGCCAGCACCAAGGGCAGCGGGGGGTTGGCCGGGGAGCTGTTTTTT. Protein product: CASTKGSGGLAGELFF. V gene TRBV5-1 combines with J gene TRBJ2-2; 9 bases fit TRBD2. The CDR3 covers 16 residues. V gave up 6 bases and J gave up 6 bases; unmatched junction bases: 12. CDR1 and CDR2 (germline): SGHRS, YFSETQ.

The gene calls are TRBV7-7 and TRBJ2-1; D not certain. The CDR3 spans 17 residues. V was cut by 5 bases and J by 6 bases, with 23 bases left in between. The germline CDR1 and CDR2 sequences are SSHAT and FNYEAQ (reference sequence). For the CDR3, the DNA is TGTGCCAGCAGCCTAACGATAGGTGGAGTTTACCCCAATGAGCAGTTCTTC. This sequence encodes CASSLTIGGVYPNEQFF.

The rearrangement links TRBV30 to TRBJ1-1; 7 positions match TRBD1. Germline loops: CDR1 GTSNPN, CDR2 SVGIG (reference sequence). This CDR3 is 13 amino acids long. With 0 bases clipped from V and 4 bases from J, the junction kept 2 bases outside the gene matches. The CDR3 bases are TGTGCCTGGAGTGTACGACAGGGCACTGAAGCTTTCTTT. Protein sequence: CAWSVRQGTEAFF.

The chain carries TRBV10-3 and TRBJ2-7; 8 bases map to TRBD2. The CDR3 is made up of 14 amino acids. V lost 6 bases and J lost 6; bases outside the gene matches: 10. Germline V CDR1 and CDR2: ENHRY, SYGVKD. The CDR3, as DNA: TGTGCCATCAGCGGGGGGGACGAGGGCGGCGAGCAGTACTTC. This gives the protein CAISGGDEGGEQYF.

The chain recombines TRBV9 with TRBJ1-3, with D possibly matching TRBD1 (6 bases). The germline CDR1 and CDR2 sequences are SGDLS and YYNGEE. CDR3 length equals 15 residues. With 2 bases removed from V and 1 base from J, the gap between germline ends came to 10 bases. This CDR3 reads CASSVDSVSGNTIYF. The CDR3 coding sequence is TGTGCCAGCAGCGTGGACAGCGTGTCTGGAAACACCATATATTTT.

The chain employs TRBV2 and TRBJ1-1, with a tentative D call TRBD1 (5 bases). The CDR3 extends over 14 amino acids. V lost 8 bases and J lost 1, with 14 bases in between. Per germline, CDR1 SNHLY and CDR2 FYNNEI. CDR3 sequence: CASVSGGGNTEAFF. CDR3 DNA sequence: TGTGCCAGCGTAAGCGGGGGGGGGAACACTGAAGCTTTCTTT.

The chain links TRBV4-2 to TRBJ2-1; 13 positions match TRBD2. The V gene end was trimmed by 4 bases and the J gene end by 2 bases; junction bases not matched to a gene: 5. CDR1 and CDR2 from the germline V gene are LGHNA and YNFKEQ. The CDR3 loop spans 17 amino acids. CDR3 coding DNA: TGTGCCAGCAGCCCACTTGGACTAGCGGGGGCCTACAATGAGCAGTTCTTC. Protein sequence: CASSPLGLAGAYNEQFF.

This clone showed up just a few times. The chain couples TRBV11-2 to TRBJ1-5; D might be TRBD1 (5 bases). The CDR3 contains 18 residues. The V and J ends lost 5 bases and 2 bases respectively, with 22 bases between them. Germline values: CDR1 SGHAT, CDR2 FQNNGV. DNA for the CDR3: TGTGCCAGCAGCCCTAGCCCAACTCGGGGGTTAGGCAATCAGCCCCAGCATTTT. Its protein product is CASSPSPTRGLGNQPQHF.

Here the CDR3 DNA reads TGCAGCGTGGAACTGACAGGGGGCGGCGAGCAGTACTTC. It is translated as CSVELTGGGEQYF. V usage is TRBV29-1 and J usage is TRBJ2-7; 10 nucleotides agree with TRBD1. Germline V gives CDR1 SQVTM, CDR2 ANQGSEA. The CDR3 totals 13 residues. The junction had 8 bases not matched to a gene; V was cut back by 6 bases and J by 6 bases.

V is TRBV2 and J is TRBJ2-7; 9 bases map to TRBD1. CDR1 and CDR2 (germline): SNHLY, FYNNEI. With 5 bases clipped from V and 4 bases from J, the junction kept 9 bases outside the gene matches. The CDR3 spans 15 residues. CDR3 in DNA: TGTGCCAGCAGTCCCCGGGACAGGGATTCTTACGAGCAGTACTTC. It is translated as CASSPRDRDSYEQYF. Full variable domain (missing parts from reference TRBV2 and TRBJ2-7): EPEVTQTPSHQVTQMGQEVILRCVPISNHLYFYWYRQILGQKVEFLVSFYNNEISEKSEIFDDQFSVERPDGSNFTLKIRSTKLEDSAMYFCASSPRDRDSYEQYFGPGTRLTVT.

V usage is TRBV6-5 and J usage is TRBJ1-3; 7 bases are shared with TRBD1. The ends lost 10 bases at V and 1 base at J; junction bases unmatched: 7. Germline values: CDR1 MNHEY, CDR2 SVGAGI. The CDR3 length is 14 residues. The DNA for the CDR3 is TGTGCCACCTATGAGGACAGGTCTGGAAACACCATATATTTT. Translated: CATYEDRSGNTIYF.

J is TRBJ1-1 and V is TRBV11-2; tentatively, D is TRBD1 (6 bases). The CDR3 covers 14 residues. The V end was cut by 10 bases, the J end by 0 bases, with 15 bases between. CDR1 and CDR2 (germline): SGHAT, FQNNGV. CDR3 nucleotide sequence: TGTGCCACCAGGGGAGCCTTCATGAACACTGAAGCTTTCTTT. Translated: CATRGAFMNTEAFF.

The genes are TRBV29-1 and TRBJ2-5; no firm D call. CDR3 size: 12 residues. V shed 3 bases and J shed 0 bases, with 5 bases lying between them. Germline CDR1 and CDR2: SQVTM and ANQGSEA. The CDR3 DNA reads as TGCAGCGTTGACAGATACCAAGAGACCCAGTACTTC. Amino acids: CSVDRYQETQYF.

This clone was seen a few times. The chain employs TRBV27 and TRBJ2-3; D unclear. Germline CDR1 MNHEY, CDR2 SMNVEV (reference sequence). V lost 0 bases to trimming and J lost 0 bases, with 4 bases between them. This CDR3 spans 14 amino acids. CDR3 loop: CASSLSGSTDTQYF. The CDR3 DNA sequence: TGTGCCAGCAGTTTATCCGGGAGCACAGATACGCAGTATTTT.

The table lists this clone with a count of one. CDR3 region: CASNLLGPVNTEAFF. The CDR3 coding sequence is TGTGCCAGCAACCTCCTGGGCCCAGTGAACACTGAAGCTTTCTTT. The chain links TRBV28 to TRBJ1-1; D gene unclear. Germline assignment: CDR1 MDHEN and CDR2 SYDVKM. CDR3 length equals 15 residues. V dropped 7 bases and J dropped 0 bases, with 15 bases sitting between them.